Included here is one TCR beta chain sequence, with context. Its antigen is still unknown. In TCRdb, the reads were re-called with MiXCR into one record per CDR3 protein. Of roughly 230,000 distinct CDR3 sequences in the sample, 15% to 20% were seen once. The data are from a study of T cell repertoires in cytomegalovirus infection. Study-wide points: HLA-C-restricted CMV clonotypes gave the most frequent clonotype in two of eight donors.

The CDR3 has 13 amino acids. J gave up 5 bases and V 4 bases, and 5 bases lay outside the gene matches. CDR1 and CDR2 from the germline V gene are SQVTM and ANQGSEA. The sequenced material came from CD8+ T cells from PBMCs. The TCR originated in a human donor in good health (CMV status not recorded). Some clones in this sample may be carry-over from other donors' samples. The rearrangement joins TRBV29-1 to TRBJ2-5; 9 nucleotides match TRBD1. The CDR3 bases are TGCAGCGTTGTTACAGGGGGCGCCGAGACCCAGTACTTC. This translates into CSVVTGGAETQYF.